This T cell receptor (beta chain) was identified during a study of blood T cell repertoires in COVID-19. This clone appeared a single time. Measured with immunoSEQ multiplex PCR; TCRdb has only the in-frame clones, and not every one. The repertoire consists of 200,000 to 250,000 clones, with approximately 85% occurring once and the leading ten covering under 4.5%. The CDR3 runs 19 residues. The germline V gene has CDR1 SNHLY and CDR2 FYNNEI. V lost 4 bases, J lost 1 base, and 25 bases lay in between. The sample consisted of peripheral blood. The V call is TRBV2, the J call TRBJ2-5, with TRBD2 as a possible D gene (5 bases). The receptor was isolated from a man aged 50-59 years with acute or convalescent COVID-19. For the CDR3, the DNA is TGTGCCAGCAGTGCGCTGGGAGACAAAAGTCCGGGGTTCCAAGAGACCCAGTACTTC. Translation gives CASSALGDKSPGFQETQYF.